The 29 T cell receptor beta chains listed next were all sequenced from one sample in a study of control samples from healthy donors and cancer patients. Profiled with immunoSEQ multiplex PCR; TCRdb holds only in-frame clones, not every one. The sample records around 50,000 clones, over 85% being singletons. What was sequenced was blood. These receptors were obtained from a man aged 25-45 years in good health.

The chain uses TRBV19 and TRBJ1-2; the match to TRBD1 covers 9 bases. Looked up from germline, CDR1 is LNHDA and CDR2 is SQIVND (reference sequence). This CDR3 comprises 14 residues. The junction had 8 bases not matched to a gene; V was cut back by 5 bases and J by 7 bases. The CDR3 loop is CASSPGTGLSGYTF. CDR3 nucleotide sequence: TGTGCCAGTAGTCCGGGGACAGGGCTGTCTGGCTACACCTTC.

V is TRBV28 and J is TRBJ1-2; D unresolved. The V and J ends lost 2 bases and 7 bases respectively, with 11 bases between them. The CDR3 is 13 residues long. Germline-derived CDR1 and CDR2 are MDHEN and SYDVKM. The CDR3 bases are TGTGCCAGCAGTTTAGGACTTTTTGCTGGCTACACCTTC. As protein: CASSLGLFAGYTF.

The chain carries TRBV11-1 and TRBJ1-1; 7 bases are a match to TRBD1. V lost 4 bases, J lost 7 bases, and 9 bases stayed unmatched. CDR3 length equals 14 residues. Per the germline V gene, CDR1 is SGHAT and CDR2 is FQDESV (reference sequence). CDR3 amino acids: CASSSKQGRGEAFF. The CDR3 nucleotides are TGTGCCAGCAGCTCTAAACAGGGGAGAGGTGAAGCTTTCTTT.

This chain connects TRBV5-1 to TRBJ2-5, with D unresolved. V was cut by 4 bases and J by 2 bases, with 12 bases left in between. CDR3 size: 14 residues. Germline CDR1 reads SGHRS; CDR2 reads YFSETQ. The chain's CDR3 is CASSGDNQQETQYF. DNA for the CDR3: TGCGCCAGCAGCGGAGACAATCAGCAAGAGACCCAGTACTTC.

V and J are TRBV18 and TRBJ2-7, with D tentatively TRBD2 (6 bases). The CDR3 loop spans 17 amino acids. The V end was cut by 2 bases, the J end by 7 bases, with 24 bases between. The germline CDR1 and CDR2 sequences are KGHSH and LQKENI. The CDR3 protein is CASSPRPPGLPTGEQYF. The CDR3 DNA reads TGTGCCAGCTCACCAAGGCCACCGGGACTGCCTACCGGGGAGCAGTACTTC.

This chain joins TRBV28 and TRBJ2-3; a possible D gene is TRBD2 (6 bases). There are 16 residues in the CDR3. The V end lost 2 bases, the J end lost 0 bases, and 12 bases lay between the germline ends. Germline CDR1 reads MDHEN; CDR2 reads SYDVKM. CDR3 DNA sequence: TGTGCCAGCAGTTTAGGAGGGCTCGCCAGCACAGATACGCAGTATTTT. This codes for CASSLGGLASTDTQYF.

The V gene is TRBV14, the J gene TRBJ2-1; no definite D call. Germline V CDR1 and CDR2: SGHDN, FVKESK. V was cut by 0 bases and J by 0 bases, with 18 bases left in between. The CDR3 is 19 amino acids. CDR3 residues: CASSQEWSRPLSSYNEQFF. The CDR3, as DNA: TGTGCCAGCAGCCAAGAATGGTCGAGACCTCTAAGCTCCTACAATGAGCAGTTCTTC.

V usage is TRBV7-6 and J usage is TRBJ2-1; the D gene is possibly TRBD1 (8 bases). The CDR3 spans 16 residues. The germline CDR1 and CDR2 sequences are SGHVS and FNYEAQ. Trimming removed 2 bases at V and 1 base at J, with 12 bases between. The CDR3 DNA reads TGTGCCAGCAGCTTATCACAGGGGGGGTCCTACAATGAGCAGTTCTTC. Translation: CASSLSQGGSYNEQFF.

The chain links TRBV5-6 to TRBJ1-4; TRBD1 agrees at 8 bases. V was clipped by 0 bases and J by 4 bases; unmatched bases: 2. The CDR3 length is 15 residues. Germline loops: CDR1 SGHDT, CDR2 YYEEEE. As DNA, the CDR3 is TGTGCCAGCAGCTTGGGACAGGGGATTAATGAAAAACTGTTTTTT. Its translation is CASSLGQGINEKLFF.

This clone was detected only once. In nucleotides, the CDR3 is TGTGCCAGCAGGGATGACAGGGTGGGTGAAGCTTTCTTT. Its translation is CASRDDRVGEAFF. The chain is built from TRBV12-3 or TRBV12-4 and TRBJ1-1; TRBD1 matches 7 bases. Trimming took 6 bases from V and 7 from J; bases not matched to a gene: 8. This CDR3 spans 13 amino acids.

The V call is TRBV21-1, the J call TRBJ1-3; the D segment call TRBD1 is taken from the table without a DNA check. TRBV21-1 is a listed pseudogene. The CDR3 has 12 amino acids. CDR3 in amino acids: CASSKQGYTIYF. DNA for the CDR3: TGTGCCAGCAGCAAACAGGGATACACCATATATTTT.

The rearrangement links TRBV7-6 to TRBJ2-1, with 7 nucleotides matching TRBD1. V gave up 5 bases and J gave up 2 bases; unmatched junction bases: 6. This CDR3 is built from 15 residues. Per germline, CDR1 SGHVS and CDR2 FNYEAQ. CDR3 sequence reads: CASSGQAEAYNEQFF. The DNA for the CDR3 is TGTGCCAGCAGCGGACAGGCGGAGGCCTACAATGAGCAGTTCTTC.

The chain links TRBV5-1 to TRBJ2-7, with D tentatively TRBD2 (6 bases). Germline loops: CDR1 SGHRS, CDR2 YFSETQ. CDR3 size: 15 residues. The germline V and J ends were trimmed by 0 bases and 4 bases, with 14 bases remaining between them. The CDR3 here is CASSLGTGASYEQYF. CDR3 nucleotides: TGCGCCAGCAGCTTGGGGACGGGAGCTTCGTACGAGCAGTACTTC. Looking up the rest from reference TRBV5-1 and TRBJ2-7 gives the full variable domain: KAGVTQTPRYLIKTRGQQVTLSCSPISGHRSVSWYQQTPGQGLQFLFEYFSETQRNKGNFPGRFSGRQFSNSRSEMNVSTLELGDSALYLCASSLGTGASYEQYFGPGTRLTVT.

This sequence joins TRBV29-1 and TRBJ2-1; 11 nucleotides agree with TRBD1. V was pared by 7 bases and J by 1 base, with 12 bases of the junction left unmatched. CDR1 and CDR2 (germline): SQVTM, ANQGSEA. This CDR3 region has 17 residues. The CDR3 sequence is CSAVGQGAPRSYNEQFF. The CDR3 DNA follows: TGCAGCGCCGTTGGACAGGGGGCGCCCCGGTCCTACAATGAGCAGTTCTTC.

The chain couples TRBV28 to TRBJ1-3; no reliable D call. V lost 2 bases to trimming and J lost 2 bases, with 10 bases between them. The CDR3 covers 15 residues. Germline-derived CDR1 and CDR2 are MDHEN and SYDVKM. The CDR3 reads CASSLRADPGNTIYF. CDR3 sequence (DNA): TGTGCCAGCAGTTTAAGGGCGGACCCTGGAAACACCATATATTTT.

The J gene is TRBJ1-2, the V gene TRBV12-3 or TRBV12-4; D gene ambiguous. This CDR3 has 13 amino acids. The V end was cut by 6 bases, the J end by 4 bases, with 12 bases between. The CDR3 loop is CASSPVNPYGYTF. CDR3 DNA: TGTGCCAGCAGCCCTGTGAACCCCTATGGCTACACCTTC.

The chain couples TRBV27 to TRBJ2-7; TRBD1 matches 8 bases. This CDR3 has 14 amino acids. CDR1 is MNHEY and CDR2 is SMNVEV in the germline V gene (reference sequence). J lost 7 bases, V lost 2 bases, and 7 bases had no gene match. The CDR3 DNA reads TGTGCCAGCAGTTTAGCTCAGGGGGCGGGAGAGCAGTACTTC. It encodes CASSLAQGAGEQYF.

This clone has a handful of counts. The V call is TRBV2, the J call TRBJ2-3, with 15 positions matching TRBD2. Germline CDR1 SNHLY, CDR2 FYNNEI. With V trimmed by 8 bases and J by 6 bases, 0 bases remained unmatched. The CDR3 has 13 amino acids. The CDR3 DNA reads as TGTGCCAGCGGACTAGCGGGAGGGGATACGCAGTATTTT. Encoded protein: CASGLAGGDTQYF. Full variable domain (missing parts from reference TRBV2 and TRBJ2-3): EPEVTQTPSHQVTQMGQEVILRCVPISNHLYFYWYRQILGQKVEFLVSFYNNEISEKSEIFDDQFSVERPDGSNFTLKIRSTKLEDSAMYFCASGLAGGDTQYFGPGTRLTVL.

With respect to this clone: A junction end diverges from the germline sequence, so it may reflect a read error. DNA of the CDR3: TGCAGGGCTACTAGCTCCCATGAGCAGTTCTTC. It yields the protein CRATSSHEQFF. The rearrangement joins TRBV20-1 to TRBJ2-1; TRBD2 is a possible D gene (6 bases). Germline V gene lookup returns CDR1 DFQATT and CDR2 SNEGSKA (reference sequence). This CDR3 is 11 amino acids long.

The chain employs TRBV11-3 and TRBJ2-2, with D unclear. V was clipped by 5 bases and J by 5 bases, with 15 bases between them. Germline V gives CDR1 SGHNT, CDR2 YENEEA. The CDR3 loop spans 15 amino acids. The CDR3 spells CASSPRAAITGELFF. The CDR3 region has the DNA TGTGCCAGCAGCCCCCGGGCAGCTATTACCGGGGAGCTGTTTTTT.

This chain's CDR3 is CASRSGKRNTIYF. DNA of the CDR3: TGTGCCAGCCGCTCTGGGAAGCGAAACACCATATATTTT. The chain couples TRBV6-5 to TRBJ1-3, with D uncertain. The germline gives CDR1 MNHEY, CDR2 SVGAGI. The length of the CDR3 is 13 residues. V dropped 8 bases and J dropped 5 bases, with 13 bases sitting between them.

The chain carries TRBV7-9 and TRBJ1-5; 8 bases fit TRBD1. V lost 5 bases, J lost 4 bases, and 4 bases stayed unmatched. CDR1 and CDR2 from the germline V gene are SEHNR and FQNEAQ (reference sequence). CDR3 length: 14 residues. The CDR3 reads CASSPDRANQPQHF. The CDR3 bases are TGTGCCAGCAGCCCGGACAGGGCGAATCAGCCCCAGCATTTT.

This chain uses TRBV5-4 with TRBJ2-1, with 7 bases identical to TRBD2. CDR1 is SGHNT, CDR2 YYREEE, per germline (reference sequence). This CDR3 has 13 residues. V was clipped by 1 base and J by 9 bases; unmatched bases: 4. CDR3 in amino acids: CASSLRGEGEQFF. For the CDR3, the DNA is TGTGCCAGCAGCTTGCGGGGGGAGGGTGAGCAGTTCTTC.

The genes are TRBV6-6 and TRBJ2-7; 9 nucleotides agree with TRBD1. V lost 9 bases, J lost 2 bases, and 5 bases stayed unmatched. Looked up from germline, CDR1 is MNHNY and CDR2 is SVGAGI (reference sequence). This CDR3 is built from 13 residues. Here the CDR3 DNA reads TGTGCCAGTGACAGGGGGGTCGCCTACGAGCAGTACTTC. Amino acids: CASDRGVAYEQYF.

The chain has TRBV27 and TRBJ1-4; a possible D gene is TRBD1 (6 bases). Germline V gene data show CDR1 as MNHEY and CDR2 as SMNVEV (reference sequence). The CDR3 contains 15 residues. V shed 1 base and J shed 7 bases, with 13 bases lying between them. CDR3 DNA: TGTGCCAGCAGTTTATTCGGGGGGCCCGGTGAAAAACTGTTTTTT. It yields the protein CASSLFGGPGEKLFF. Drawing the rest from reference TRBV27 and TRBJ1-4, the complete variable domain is EAQVTQNPRYLITVTGKKLTVTCSQNMNHEYMSWYRQDPGLGLRQIYYSMNVEVTDKGDVPEGYKVSRKEKRNFPLILESPSPNQTSLYFCASSLFGGPGEKLFFGSGTQLSVL.

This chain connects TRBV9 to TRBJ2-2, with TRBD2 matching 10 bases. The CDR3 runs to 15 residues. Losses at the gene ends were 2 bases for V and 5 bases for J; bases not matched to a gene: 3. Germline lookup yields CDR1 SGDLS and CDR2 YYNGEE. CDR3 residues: CASSVGLAVTGELFF. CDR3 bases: TGTGCCAGCAGCGTCGGACTAGCGGTAACCGGGGAGCTGTTTTTT. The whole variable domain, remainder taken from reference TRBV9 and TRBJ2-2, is DSGVTQTPKHLITATGQRVTLRCSPRSGDLSVYWYQQSLDQGLQFLIQYYNGEERAKGNILERFSAQQFPDLHSELNLSSLELGDSALYFCASSVGLAVTGELFFGEGSRLTVL.

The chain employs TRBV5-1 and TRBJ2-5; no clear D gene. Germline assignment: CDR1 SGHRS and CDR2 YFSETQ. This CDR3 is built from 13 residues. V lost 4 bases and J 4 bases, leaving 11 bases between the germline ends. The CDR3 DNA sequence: TGCGCCAGCAGCGCCACCGCATCAGAGACCCAGTACTTC. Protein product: CASSATASETQYF.

The CDR3 here is CASSYEGHRTFDFPSGNTIYF. The CDR3 region has the DNA TGCGCCAGCAGCTATGAGGGGCACAGGACTTTTGACTTCCCCTCTGGAAACACCATATATTTT. The V gene is TRBV5-1, the J gene TRBJ1-3, with D possibly TRBD1 on 5 matching bases. Germline CDR1 SGHRS, CDR2 YFSETQ. This CDR3 has 21 amino acids. Trimming stripped 3 bases from V and 0 bases from J, with 28 bases between.

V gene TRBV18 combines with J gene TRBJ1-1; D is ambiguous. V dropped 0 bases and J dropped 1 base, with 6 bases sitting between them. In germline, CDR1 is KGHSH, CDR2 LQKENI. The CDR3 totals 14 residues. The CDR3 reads CASSPPTGNTEAFF. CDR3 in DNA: TGTGCCAGCTCACCACCTACGGGGAACACTGAAGCTTTCTTT. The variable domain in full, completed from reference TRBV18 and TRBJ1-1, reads NAGVMQNPRHLVRRRGQEARLRCSPMKGHSHVYWYRQLPEEGLKFMVYLQKENIIDESGMPKERFSAEFPKEGPSILRIQQVVRGDSAAYFCASSPPTGNTEAFFGQGTRLTVV.